This T cell receptor beta chain was captured in a study of cytomegalovirus exposure and HLA in healthy donors. Note on this clone: Its antigen is undetermined.

Study conclusions and caveats: It was reported that the classifier diagnosed cytomegalovirus status with high specificity and sensitivity in both the original and validation cohorts. Cytomegalovirus association was listed for about 150 TCR beta chains. The authors confirmed in vitro that three CMV-associated chains were specific for CMV antigens. TCR clusters originating in the first cohort tended to co-occur in the roughly 120 validation repertoires, according to a later analysis.

The repertoire was sequenced with immunoSEQ multiplex PCR; TCRdb's copy has only in-frame clones and lacks some. The table records more than 300,000 clones, 80% to 90% of them present only once. Germline V gene data show CDR1 as GTSNPN and CDR2 as SVGIG (reference sequence). Trimming left V 4 bases short and J 2 bases short, with 15 bases between. This CDR3 contains 15 residues. The clonotype originates from a young woman in good health and CMV-seronegative. What was sequenced was PBMCs. The chain is built from TRBV30 and TRBJ1-5; tentative D call: TRBD1 (6 bases). CDR3 DNA sequence: TGTGCCTGGATTCTCCTGGGACAACGCAATCAGCCCCAGCATTTT. This sequence encodes CAWILLGQRNQPQHF.